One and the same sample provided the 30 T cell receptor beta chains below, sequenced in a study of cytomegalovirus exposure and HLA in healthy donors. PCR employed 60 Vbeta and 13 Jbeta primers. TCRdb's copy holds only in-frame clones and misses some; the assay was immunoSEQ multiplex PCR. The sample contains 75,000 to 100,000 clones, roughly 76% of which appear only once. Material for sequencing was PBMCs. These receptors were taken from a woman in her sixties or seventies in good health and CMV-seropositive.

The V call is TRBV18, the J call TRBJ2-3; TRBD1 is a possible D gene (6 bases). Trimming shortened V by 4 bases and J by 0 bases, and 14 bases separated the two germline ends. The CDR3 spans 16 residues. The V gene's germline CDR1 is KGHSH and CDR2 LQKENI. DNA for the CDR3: TGTGCCAGCTCACGACGACAGGAGACTAGCACAGATACGCAGTATTTT. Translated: CASSRRQETSTDTQYF. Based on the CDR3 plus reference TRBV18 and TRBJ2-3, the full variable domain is NAGVMQNPRHLVRRRGQEARLRCSPMKGHSHVYWYRQLPEEGLKFMVYLQKENIIDESGMPKERFSAEFPKEGPSILRIQQVVRGDSAAYFCASSRRQETSTDTQYFGPGTRLTVL.

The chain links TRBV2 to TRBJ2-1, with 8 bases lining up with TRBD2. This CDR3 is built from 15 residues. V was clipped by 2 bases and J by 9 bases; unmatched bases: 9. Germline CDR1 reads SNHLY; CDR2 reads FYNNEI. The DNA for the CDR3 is TGTGCCAGCAGTGAATCTTCGGGAGGGTGGGGTGAGCAGTTCTTC. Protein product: CASSESSGGWGEQFF.

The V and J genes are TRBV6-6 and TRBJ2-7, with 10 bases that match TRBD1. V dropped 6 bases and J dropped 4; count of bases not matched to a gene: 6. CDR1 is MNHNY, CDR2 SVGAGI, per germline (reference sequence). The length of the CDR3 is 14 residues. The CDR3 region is CASRSGQGEYEQYF. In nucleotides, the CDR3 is TGTGCCAGCAGATCAGGACAGGGGGAGTACGAGCAGTACTTC.

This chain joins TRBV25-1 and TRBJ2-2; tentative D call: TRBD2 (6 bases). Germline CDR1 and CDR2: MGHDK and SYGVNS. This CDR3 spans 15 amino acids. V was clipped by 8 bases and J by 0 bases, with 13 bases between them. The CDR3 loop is CASGRRDSNTGELFF. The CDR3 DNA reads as TGTGCCAGCGGTCGGAGGGACTCGAACACCGGGGAGCTGTTTTTT. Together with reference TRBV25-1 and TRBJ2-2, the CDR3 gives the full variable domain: EADIYQTPRYLVIGTGKKITLECSQTMGHDKMYWYQQDPGMELHLIHYSYGVNSTEKGDLSSESTVSRIRTEHFPLTLESARPSHTSQYLCASGRRDSNTGELFFGEGSRLTVL.

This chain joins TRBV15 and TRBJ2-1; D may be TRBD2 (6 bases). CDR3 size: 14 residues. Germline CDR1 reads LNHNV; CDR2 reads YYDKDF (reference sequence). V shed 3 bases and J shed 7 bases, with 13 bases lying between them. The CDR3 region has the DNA TGTGCCACCAGCAGGGGGGACTTCGGTAATGAGCAGTTCTTC. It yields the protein CATSRGDFGNEQFF. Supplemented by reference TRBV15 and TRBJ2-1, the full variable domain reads DAMVIQNPRYQVTQFGKPVTLSCSQTLNHNVMYWYQQKSSQAPKLLFHYYDKDFNNEADTPDNFQSRRPNTSFCFLDIRSPGLGDTAMYLCATSRGDFGNEQFFGPGTRLTVL.

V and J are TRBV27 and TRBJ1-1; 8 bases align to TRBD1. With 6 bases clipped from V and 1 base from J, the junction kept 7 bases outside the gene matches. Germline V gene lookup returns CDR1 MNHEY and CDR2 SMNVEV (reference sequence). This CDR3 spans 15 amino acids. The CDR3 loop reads CASSLTGGWNTEAFF. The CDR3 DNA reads TGTGCCAGCAGCCTTACAGGGGGGTGGAACACTGAAGCTTTCTTT.

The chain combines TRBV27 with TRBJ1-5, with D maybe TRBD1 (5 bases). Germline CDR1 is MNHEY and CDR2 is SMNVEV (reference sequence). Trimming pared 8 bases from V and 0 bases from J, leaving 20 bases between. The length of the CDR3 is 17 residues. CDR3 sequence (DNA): TGTGCCAGCTCCAAGGAGGGGCCTCTAAATAGCAATCAGCCCCAGCATTTT. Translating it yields CASSKEGPLNSNQPQHF.

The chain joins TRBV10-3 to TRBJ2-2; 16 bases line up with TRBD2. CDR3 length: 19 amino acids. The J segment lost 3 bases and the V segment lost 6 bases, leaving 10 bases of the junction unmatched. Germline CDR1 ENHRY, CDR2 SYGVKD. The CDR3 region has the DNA TGTGCCATCAGCCCAGCCCCGGGACTAGCGGGAGGGGACACCGGGGAGCTGTTTTTT. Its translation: CAISPAPGLAGGDTGELFF.

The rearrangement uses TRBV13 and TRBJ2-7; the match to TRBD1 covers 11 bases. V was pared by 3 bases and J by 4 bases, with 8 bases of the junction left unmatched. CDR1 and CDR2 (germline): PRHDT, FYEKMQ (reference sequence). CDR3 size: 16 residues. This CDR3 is CASSFEGQGAAYEQYF. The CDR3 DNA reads TGTGCCAGCAGCTTCGAAGGACAGGGGGCCGCGTACGAGCAGTACTTC.

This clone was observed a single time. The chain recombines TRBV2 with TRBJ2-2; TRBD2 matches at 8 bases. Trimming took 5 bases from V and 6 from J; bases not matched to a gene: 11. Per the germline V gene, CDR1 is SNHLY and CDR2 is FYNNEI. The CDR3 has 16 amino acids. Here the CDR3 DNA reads TGTGCCAGCAGTTCAACCAGACTAGCGAGCGCCGGGGAGCTGTTTTTT. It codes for CASSSTRLASAGELFF.

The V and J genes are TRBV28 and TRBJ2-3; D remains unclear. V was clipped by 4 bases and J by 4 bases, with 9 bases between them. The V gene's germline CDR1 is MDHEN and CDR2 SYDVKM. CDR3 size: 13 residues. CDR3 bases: TGTGCCAGCAGTTCCGTAGAGGCAGATACGCAGTATTTT. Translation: CASSSVEADTQYF.

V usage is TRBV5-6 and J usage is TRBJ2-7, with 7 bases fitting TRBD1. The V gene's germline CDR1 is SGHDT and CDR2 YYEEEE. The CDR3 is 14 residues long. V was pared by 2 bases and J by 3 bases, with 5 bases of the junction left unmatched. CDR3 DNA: TGTGCCAGCAGCTTCTCGGGACAGTACTACGAGCAGTACTTC. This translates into CASSFSGQYYEQYF.

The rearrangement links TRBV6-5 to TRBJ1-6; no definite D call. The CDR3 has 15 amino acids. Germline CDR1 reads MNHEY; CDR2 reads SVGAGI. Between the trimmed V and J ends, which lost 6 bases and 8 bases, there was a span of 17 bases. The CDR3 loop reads CASSRGGGIHSPLHF. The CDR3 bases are TGTGCCAGCAGCCGGGGAGGAGGGATTCATTCACCCCTCCACTTT.

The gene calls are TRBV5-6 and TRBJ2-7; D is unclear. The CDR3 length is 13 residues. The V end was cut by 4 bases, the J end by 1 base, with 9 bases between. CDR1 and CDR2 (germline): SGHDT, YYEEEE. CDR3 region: CASSPGFSYEQYF. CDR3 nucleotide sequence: TGTGCCAGCAGCCCCGGTTTTTCCTACGAGCAGTACTTC.

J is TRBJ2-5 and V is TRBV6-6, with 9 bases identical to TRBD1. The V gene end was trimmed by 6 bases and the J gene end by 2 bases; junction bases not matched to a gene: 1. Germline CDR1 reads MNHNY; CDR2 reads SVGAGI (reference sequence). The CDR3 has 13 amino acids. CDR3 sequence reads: CASRGTGQETQYF. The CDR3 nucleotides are TGTGCCAGCAGGGGGACAGGGCAAGAGACCCAGTACTTC.

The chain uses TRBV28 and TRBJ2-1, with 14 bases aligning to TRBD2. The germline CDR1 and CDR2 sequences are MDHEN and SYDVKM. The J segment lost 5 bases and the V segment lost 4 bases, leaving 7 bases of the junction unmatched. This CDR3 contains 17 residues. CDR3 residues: CASSSRLAGGLHNEQFF. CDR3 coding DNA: TGTGCCAGCAGTTCGAGACTAGCGGGAGGGTTACACAATGAGCAGTTCTTC.

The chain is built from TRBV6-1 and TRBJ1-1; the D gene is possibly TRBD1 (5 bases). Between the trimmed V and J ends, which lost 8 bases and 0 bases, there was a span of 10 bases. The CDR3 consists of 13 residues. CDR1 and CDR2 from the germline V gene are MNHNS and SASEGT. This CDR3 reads CASFVGVNTEAFF. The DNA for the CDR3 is TGTGCCAGCTTTGTAGGGGTGAACACTGAAGCTTTCTTT.

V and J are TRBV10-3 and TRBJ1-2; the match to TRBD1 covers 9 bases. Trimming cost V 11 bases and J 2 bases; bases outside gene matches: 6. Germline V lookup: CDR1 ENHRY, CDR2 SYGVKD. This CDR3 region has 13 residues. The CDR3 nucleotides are TGTGCCGCCCACGACAGGGGGAACTATGGCTACACCTTC. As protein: CAAHDRGNYGYTF.

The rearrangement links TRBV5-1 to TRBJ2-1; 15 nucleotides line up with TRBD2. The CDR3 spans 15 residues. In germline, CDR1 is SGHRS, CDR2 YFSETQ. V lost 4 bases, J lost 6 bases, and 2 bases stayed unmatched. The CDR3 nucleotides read TGCGCCAGCAGCCTGGGACTAGCGGGAGGCAATGAGCAGTTCTTC. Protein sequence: CASSLGLAGGNEQFF.

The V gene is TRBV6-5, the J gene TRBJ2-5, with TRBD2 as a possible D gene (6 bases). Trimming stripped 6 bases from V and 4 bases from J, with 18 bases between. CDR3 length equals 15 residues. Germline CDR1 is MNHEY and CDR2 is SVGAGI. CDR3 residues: CASSPLGGTRETQYF. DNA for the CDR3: TGTGCCAGCAGCCCACTGGGAGGCACCCGAGAGACCCAGTACTTC.

The CDR3 DNA reads TGCAGCGTCGGGGCGACAGGGTTGAAGCGGGAGGCATCGTACTTC. Translation: CSVGATGLKREASYF. The chain carries TRBV29-1 and TRBJ2-5; TRBD2 matches at 9 bases. The germline V gene has CDR1 SQVTM and CDR2 ANQGSEA. The CDR3 spans 15 residues. Trimming at V came to 6 bases and at J to 13 bases, leaving 21 bases not matched to a gene. Full variable domain (rest looked up from reference TRBV29-1 and TRBJ2-5): SAVISQKPSRDICQRGTSLTIQCQVDSQVTMMFWYRQQPGQSLTLIATANQGSEATYESGFVIDKFPISRPNLTFSTLTVSNMSPEDSSIYLCSVGATGLKREASYFGPGTRLLVL.

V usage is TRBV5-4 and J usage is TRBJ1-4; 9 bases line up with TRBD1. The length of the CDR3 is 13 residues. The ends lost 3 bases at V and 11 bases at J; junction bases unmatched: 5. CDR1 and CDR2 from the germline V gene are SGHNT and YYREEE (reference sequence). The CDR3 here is CASSSTGGGKLFF. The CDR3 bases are TGTGCCAGCAGCTCGACAGGGGGAGGGAAACTGTTTTTT.

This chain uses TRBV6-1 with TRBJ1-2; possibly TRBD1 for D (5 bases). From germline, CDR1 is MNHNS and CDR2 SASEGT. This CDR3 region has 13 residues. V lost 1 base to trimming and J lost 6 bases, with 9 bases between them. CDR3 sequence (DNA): TGTGCCAGCAGTGAAGGGGGCCTTGATGGCTACACCTTC. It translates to CASSEGGLDGYTF.

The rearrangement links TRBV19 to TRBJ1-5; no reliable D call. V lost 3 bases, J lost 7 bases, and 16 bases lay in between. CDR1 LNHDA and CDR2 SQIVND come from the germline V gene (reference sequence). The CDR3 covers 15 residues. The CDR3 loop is CASSILSANYQPQHF. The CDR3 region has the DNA TGTGCCAGTAGTATCTTGTCGGCCAACTACCAGCCCCAGCATTTT.

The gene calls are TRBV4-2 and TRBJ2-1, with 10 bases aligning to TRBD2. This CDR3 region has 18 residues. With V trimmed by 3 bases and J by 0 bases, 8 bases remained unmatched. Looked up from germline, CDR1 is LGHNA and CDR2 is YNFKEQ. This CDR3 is CASSHYSSGGSSYNEQFF. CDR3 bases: TGTGCCAGCAGCCATTATTCTAGCGGGGGCAGCTCCTACAATGAGCAGTTCTTC.

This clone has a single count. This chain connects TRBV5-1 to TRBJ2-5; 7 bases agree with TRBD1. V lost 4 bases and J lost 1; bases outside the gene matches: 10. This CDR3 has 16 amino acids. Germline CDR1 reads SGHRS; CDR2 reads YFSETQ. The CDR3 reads CASSKLTGVGQETQYF. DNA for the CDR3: TGCGCCAGCAGCAAATTAACAGGGGTGGGCCAAGAGACCCAGTACTTC.

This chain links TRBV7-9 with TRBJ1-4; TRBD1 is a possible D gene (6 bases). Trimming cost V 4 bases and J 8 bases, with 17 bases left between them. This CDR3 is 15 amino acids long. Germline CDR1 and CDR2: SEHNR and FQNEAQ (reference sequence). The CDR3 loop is CASSSPGTRNEKLFF. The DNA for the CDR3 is TGTGCCAGCAGCTCCCCCGGGACAAGAAACGAAAAACTGTTTTTT.

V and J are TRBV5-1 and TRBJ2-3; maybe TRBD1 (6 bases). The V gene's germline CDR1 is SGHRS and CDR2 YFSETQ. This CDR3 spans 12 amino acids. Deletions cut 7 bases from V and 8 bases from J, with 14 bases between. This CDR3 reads CASRVEGGTQYF. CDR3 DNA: TGCGCCAGCCGGGTTGAAGGGGGTACGCAGTATTTT.

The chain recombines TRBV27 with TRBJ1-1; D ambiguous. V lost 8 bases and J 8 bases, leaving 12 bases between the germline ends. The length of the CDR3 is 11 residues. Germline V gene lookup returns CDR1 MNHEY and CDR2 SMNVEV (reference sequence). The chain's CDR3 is CASASRGEAFF. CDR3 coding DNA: TGTGCCAGCGCGTCGCGAGGGGAAGCTTTCTTT.

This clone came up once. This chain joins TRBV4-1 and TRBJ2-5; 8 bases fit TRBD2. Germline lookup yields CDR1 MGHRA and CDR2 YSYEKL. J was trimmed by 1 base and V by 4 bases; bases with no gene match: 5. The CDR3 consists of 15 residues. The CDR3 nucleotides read TGCGCCAGCAGCCCCTGGACTAGCCTCCAAGAGACCCAGTACTTC. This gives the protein CASSPWTSLQETQYF.